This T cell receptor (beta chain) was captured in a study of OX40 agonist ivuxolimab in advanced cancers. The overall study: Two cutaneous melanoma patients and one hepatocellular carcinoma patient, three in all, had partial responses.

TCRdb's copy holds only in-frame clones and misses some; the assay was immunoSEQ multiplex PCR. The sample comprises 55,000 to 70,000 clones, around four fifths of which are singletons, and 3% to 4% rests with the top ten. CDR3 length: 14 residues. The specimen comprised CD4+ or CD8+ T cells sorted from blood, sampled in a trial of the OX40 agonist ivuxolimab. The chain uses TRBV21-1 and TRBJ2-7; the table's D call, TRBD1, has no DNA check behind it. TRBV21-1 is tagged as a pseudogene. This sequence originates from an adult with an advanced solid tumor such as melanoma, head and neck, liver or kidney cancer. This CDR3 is CASGTGQRFYEQYF. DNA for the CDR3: TGTGCCAGCGGGACCGGACAGAGGTTTTACGAGCAGTACTTC.